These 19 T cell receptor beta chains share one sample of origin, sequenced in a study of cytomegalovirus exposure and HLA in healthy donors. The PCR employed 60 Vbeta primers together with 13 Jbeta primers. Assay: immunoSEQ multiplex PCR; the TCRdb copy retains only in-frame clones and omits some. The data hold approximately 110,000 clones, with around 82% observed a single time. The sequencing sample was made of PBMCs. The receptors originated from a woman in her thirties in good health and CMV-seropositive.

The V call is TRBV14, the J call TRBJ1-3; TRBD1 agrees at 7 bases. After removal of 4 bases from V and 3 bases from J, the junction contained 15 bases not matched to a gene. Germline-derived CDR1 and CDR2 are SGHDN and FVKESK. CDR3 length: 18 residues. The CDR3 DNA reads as TGTGCCAGCAGCCCAGAAACCTACAGGGGAGCATATGGAAACACCATATATTTT. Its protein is CASSPETYRGAYGNTIYF.

CDR3 residues: CASMRTGQTNYGYTF. The CDR3 bases are TGTGCCAGCATGAGGACTGGGCAAACCAACTATGGCTACACCTTC. The chain recombines TRBV6-5 with TRBJ1-2; no reliable D call. V lost 7 bases, J lost 2 bases, and 17 bases lay in between. CDR3 size: 15 residues. CDR1 is MNHEY, CDR2 SVGAGI, per germline.

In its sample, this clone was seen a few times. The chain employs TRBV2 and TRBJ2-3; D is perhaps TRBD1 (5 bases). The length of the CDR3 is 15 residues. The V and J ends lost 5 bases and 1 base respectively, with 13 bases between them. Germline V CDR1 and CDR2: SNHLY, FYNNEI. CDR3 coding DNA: TGTGCCAGCAGTCCGCTGGGGCTCGGCACAGATACGCAGTATTTT. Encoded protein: CASSPLGLGTDTQYF.

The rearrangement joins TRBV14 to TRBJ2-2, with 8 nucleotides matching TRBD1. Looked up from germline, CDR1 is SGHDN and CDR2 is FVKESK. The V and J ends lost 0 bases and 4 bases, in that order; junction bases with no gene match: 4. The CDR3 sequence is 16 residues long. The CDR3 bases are TGTGCCAGCAGCCAAGACCCCGGGACAGGCACCGGGGAGCTGTTTTTT. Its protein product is CASSQDPGTGTGELFF.

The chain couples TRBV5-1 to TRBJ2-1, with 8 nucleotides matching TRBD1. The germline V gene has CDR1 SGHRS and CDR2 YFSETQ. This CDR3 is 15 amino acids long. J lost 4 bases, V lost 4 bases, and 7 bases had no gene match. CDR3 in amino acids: CASSQTGARYNEQFF. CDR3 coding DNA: TGCGCCAGCAGCCAGACAGGGGCTCGATACAATGAGCAGTTCTTC.

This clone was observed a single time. CDR3 in DNA: TGTGCCAGCAGCTTAGGGCAGGGTAGTGGAGCTTTCTTT. Its protein product is CASSLGQGSGAFF. This chain connects TRBV7-2 to TRBJ1-1; maybe TRBD1 (5 bases). The ends were cut back, 1 base at V and 10 bases at J, with 13 bases in the middle. Germline loops: CDR1 SGHTA, CDR2 FQGNSA. There are 13 residues in the CDR3.

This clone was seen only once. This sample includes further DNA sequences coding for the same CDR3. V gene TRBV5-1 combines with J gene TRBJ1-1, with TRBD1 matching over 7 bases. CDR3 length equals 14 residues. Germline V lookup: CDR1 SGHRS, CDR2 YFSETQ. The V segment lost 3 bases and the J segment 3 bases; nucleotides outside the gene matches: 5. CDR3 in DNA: TGCGCCAGCAGCTCCGGACAGGCTTACACTGAAGCTTTCTTT. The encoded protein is CASSSGQAYTEAFF. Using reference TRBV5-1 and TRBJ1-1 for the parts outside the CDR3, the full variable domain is KAGVTQTPRYLIKTRGQQVTLSCSPISGHRSVSWYQQTPGQGLQFLFEYFSETQRNKGNFPGRFSGRQFSNSRSEMNVSTLELGDSALYLCASSSGQAYTEAFFGQGTRLTVV.

This chain's CDR3 is CASSAGTGGAYGYTF. CDR3 DNA sequence: TGCGCCAGCAGCGCCGGTACAGGGGGCGCCTATGGCTACACCTTC. V is TRBV5-1 and J is TRBJ1-2, with 9 bases fitting TRBD1. This CDR3 region has 15 residues. The trim removed 4 bases at V and 4 bases at J, leaving 8 bases unmatched. The germline gives CDR1 SGHRS, CDR2 YFSETQ.

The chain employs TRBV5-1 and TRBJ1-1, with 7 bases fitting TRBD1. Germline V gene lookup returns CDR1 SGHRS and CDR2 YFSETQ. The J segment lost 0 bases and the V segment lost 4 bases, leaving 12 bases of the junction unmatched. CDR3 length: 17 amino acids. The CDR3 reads CASSQIPGQNLNTEAFF. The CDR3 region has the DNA TGCGCCAGCAGCCAGATACCGGGACAGAACTTGAACACTGAAGCTTTCTTT.

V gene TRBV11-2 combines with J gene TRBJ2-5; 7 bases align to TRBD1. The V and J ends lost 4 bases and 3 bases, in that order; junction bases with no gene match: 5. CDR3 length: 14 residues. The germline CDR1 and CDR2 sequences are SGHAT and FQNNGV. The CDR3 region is CASSSNDREETQYF. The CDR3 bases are TGTGCCAGCAGCTCCAACGACAGGGAAGAGACCCAGTACTTC.

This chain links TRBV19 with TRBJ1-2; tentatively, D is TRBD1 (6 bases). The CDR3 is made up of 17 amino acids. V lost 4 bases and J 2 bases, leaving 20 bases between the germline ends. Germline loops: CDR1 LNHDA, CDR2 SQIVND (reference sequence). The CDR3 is CASSKTRDTRLNYGYTF. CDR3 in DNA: TGTGCCAGTAGTAAAACACGGGACACCCGACTGAACTATGGCTACACCTTC.

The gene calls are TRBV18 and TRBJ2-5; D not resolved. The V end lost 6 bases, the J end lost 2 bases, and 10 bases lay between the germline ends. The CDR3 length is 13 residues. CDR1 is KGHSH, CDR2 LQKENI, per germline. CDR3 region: CASSPRLQETQYF. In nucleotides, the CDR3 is TGTGCCAGCTCCCCCAGGCTACAAGAGACCCAGTACTTC. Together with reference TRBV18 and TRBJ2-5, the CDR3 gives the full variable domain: NAGVMQNPRHLVRRRGQEARLRCSPMKGHSHVYWYRQLPEEGLKFMVYLQKENIIDESGMPKERFSAEFPKEGPSILRIQQVVRGDSAAYFCASSPRLQETQYFGPGTRLLVL.

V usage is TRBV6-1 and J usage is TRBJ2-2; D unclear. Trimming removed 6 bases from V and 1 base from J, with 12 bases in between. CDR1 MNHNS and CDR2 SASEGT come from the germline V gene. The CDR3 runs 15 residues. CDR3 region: CASSPSYRNTGELFF. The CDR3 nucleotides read TGTGCCAGCAGCCCATCATACAGGAACACCGGGGAGCTGTTTTTT.

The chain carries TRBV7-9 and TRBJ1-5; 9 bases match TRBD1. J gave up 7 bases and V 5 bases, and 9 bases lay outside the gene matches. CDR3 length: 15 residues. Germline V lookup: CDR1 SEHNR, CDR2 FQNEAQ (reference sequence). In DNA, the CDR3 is TGTGCCAGCAGCCCGGGGGACAGGGTAGGGCAGCCCCAGCATTTT. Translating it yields CASSPGDRVGQPQHF.

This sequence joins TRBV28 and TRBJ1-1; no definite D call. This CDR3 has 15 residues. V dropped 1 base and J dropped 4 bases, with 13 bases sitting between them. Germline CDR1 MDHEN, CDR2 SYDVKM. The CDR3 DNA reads TGTGCCAGCAGTTTATACCCCGGGGTCGCCACTGAAGCTTTCTTT. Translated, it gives CASSLYPGVATEAFF. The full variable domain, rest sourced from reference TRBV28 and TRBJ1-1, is DVKVTQSSRYLVKRTGEKVFLECVQDMDHENMFWYRQDPGLGLRLIYFSYDVKMKEKGDIPEGYSVSREKKERFSLILESASTNQTSMYLCASSLYPGVATEAFFGQGTRLTVV.

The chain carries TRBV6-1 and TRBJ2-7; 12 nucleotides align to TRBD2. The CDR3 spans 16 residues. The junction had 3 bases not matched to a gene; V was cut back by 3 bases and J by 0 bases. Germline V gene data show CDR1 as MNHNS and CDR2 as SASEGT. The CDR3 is CASSDLAGGHSYEQYF. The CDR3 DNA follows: TGTGCCAGCAGTGACCTAGCGGGGGGGCACTCCTACGAGCAGTACTTC.

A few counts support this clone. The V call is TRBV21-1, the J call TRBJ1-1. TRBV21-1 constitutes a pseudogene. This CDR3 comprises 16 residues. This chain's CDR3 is CASSKVFRRGDTEAFF. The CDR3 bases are TGTGCCAGCAGCAAAGTTTTCCGCCGGGGAGACACTGAAGCTTTCTTT.

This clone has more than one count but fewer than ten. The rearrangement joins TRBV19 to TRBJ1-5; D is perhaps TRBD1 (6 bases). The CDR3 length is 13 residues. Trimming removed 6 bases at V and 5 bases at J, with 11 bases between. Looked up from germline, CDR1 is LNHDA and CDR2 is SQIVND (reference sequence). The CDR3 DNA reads TGTGCCAGTAGGTACAGGGAAGATCAGCCCCAGCATTTT. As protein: CASRYREDQPQHF.

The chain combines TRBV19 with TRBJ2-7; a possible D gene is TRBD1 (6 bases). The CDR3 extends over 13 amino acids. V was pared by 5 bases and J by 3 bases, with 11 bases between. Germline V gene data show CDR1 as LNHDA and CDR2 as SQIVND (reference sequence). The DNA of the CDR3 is TGTGCCAGTAGTGGACAGCGAAACTACGAGCAGTACTTC. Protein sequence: CASSGQRNYEQYF.